The sequence of this T cell receptor beta chain was determined in a study of blood T cell repertoires in COVID-19. Background on the study: The study drew acute and convalescent COVID-19 samples from the United States, Italy and Spain. T cells, B-cell-depleted T cells, or PBMCs supplied cDNA or gDNA.

The CDR3 has 16 amino acids. V was clipped by 0 bases and J by 6 bases; unmatched bases: 9. Germline lookup yields CDR1 GTSNPN and CDR2 SVGIG (reference sequence). Original handling: Nucleated cell number was recorded as an estimate derived from reference gene primer amplification. Generated by immunoSEQ multiplex PCR, the TCRdb table keeps only in-frame clones and is missing some. V, J and clone size derive from that table, while D and trimming were established from the DNA sequence. The sample lists 200,000 or so clones, 80% to 90% occurring once. The sequence was obtained from a man older than 75 with acute or convalescent COVID-19. The chain has TRBV30 and TRBJ2-5; 11 bases are a match to TRBD1. Sequenced sample: peripheral blood. The CDR3 bases are TGTGCCTGGAGTGTTCGGACAGGGGGCTCAAGAAAGACCCAGTACTTC. Translating it yields CAWSVRTGGSRKTQYF.